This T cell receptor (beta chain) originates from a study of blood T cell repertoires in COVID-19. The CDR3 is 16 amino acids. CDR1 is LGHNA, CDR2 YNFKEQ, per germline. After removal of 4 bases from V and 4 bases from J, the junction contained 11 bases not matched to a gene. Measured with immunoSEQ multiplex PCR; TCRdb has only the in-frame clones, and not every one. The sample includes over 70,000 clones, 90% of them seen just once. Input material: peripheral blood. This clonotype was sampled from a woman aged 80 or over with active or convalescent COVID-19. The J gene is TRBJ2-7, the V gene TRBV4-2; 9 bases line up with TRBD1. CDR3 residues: CASSRAGGTGQYEQYF. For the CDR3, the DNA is TGTGCCAGCAGCCGGGCCGGGGGGACAGGGCAGTACGAGCAGTACTTC.